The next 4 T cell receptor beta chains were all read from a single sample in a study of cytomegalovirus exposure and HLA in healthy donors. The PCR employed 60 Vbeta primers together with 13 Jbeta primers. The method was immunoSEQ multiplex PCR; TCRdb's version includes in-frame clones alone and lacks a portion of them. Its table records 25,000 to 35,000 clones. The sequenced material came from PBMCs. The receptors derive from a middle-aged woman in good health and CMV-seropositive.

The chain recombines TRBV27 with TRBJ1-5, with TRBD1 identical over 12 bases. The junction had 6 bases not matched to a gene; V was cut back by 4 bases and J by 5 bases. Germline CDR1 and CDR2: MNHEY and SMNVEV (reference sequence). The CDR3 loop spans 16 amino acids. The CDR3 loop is CASSSSGQGADQPQHF. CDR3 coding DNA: TGTGCCAGCAGTTCCTCGGGACAGGGGGCCGATCAGCCCCAGCATTTT.

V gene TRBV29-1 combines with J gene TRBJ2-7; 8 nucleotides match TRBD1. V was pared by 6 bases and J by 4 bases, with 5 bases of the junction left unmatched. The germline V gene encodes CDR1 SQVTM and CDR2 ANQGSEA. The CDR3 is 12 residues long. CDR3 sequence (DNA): TGCAGCGTGAGGACAGGGTTATACGAGCAGTACTTC. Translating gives CSVRTGLYEQYF.

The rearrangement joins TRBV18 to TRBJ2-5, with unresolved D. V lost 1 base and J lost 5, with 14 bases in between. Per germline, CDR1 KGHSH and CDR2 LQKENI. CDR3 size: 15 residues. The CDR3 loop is CASSPLPTGPETQYF. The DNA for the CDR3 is TGTGCCAGCTCACCACTCCCCACGGGTCCCGAGACCCAGTACTTC.

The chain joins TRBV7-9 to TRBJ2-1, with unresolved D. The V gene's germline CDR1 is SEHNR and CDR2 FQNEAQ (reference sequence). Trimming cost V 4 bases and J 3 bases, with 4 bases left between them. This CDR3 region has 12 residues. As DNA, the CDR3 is TGTGCCAGCAGCTCCCGCTACAATGAGCAGTTCTTC. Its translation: CASSSRYNEQFF.